Listed below are T cell receptor beta chains from one sample, sequenced in a study of blood T cell repertoires in COVID-19. Data came from immunoSEQ multiplex PCR; TCRdb stores just in-frame clones and leaves some out. The sample records about 330,000 clones, around nine tenths being singletons. Specimen: peripheral blood. The source of these receptors is a woman aged 50 to 60 with active or convalescent COVID-19. The CDR3 runs from the conserved cysteine through the conserved F or W. Each record gives: clone size, J gene, V gene, D gene, CDR3 protein, CDR3 DNA. A D gene is named only where the DNA matches it firmly. Only part of the rows carry a size: once, few, many, or a class if the clone is expanded.

-	TRBJ1-3	TRBV4-2	-	CASSHDNISPSFISGNTIYF	TGTGCCAGCAGCCATGACAACATCTCCCCAAGCTTTATCTCTGGAAACACCATATATTTT
-	TRBJ2-1	TRBV6-4	-	CASKVDSSYNEQFF	TGTGCCAGCAAAGTGGACAGCTCCTACAATGAGCAGTTCTTC
-	TRBJ2-3	TRBV7-2	-	CASSLGTFTSTDTQYF	TGTGCCAGCAGCTTAGGAACTTTTACTAGCACAGATACGCAGTATTTT
-	TRBJ1-5	TRBV28	-	CASPPRGSSNQPQHF	TGTGCCAGCCCTCCCCGGGGGTCGAGCAATCAGCCCCAGCATTTT
-	TRBJ2-6	TRBV3-1/TRBV3-2	-	CASSAPSGANVLTF	TGTGCCAGCAGCGCGCCTTCTGGGGCCAACGTCCTGACTTTC
-	TRBJ2-7	TRBV7-2	-	CASSFVHGIAPSYEQYF	TGTGCCAGCAGCTTTGTTCATGGGATAGCGCCTTCCTACGAGCAGTACTTC
-	TRBJ1-3	TRBV10-3	-	CAITPSGNTIYF	TGTGCCATCACTCCCTCTGGAAACACCATATATTTT
-	TRBJ2-5	TRBV7-2	-	CASSLRRSGETQYF	TGTGCCAGCAGCTTACGCCGATCCGGGGAGACCCAGTACTTC
-	TRBJ1-1	TRBV6-2/TRBV6-3	TRBD1	CASSRWDRRSEAFF	TGTGCCAGCAGTAGATGGGACAGGCGCTCTGAAGCTTTCTTT
-	TRBJ1-2	TRBV27	TRBD1	CASSLGGTGSSQDYGYTF	TGTGCCAGCAGTCTAGGAGGGACAGGGTCCTCCCAGGACTATGGCTACACCTTC
-	TRBJ1-2	TRBV29-1	-	CSVGDRRTYGYTF	TGCAGCGTTGGAGACCGGAGAACTTATGGCTACACCTTC
-	TRBJ2-1	TRBV30	-	CAWSVGANFYRDEQFF	TGTGCCTGGAGTGTTGGGGCAAACTTTTATCGGGATGAGCAGTTCTTC
-	TRBJ1-1	TRBV12-5	TRBD1	CASGLGTGLNTEAFF	TGTGCTAGTGGTTTGGGGACAGGACTGAACACTGAAGCTTTCTTT
-	TRBJ2-1	TRBV5-1	-	CASSLDGQSSYNEQFF	TGCGCCAGCAGCTTGGATGGACAGAGCTCCTACAATGAGCAGTTCTTC
-	TRBJ2-7	TRBV6-5	-	CASSWEARSYEQYF	TGTGCCAGCAGTTGGGAGGCCCGATCCTACGAGCAGTACTTC
once	TRBJ1-5	TRBV27	TRBD1	CASSPYRGRGDYDQPQHF	TGTGCCAGCAGTCCCTACAGGGGGCGCGGGGATTACGATCAGCCCCAGCATTTT
-	TRBJ1-1	TRBV7-2	-	CASSLASLFTEAFF	TGTGCCAGCAGCTTAGCGTCGTTGTTCACTGAAGCTTTCTTT
-	TRBJ2-7	TRBV4-1	TRBD2	CASSHDRGTRGAYEQYF	TGCGCCAGCAGCCATGACCGGGGGACTAGGGGAGCCTACGAGCAGTACTTC
-	TRBJ2-5	TRBV6-5	-	CASSRQRGETQYF	TGTGCCAGCAGTAGACAGAGAGGAGAGACCCAGTACTTC
-	TRBJ2-2	TRBV4-2	TRBD2	CASSPSSGLAGVSGELFF	TGTGCCAGCAGCCCGAGTTCGGGTCTAGCGGGAGTTTCGGGGGAGCTGTTTTTT
few	TRBJ1-4	TRBV28	TRBD1	CASSSLGQGATNEKLFF	TGTGCCAGCAGTTCCCTCGGACAGGGCGCAACTAATGAAAAACTGTTTTTT
-	TRBJ1-1	TRBV19	-	CASSNVILLNTEAFF	TGTGCCAGTAGTAATGTAATCCTTTTGAACACTGAAGCTTTCTTT
-	TRBJ2-1	TRBV6-2/TRBV6-3	TRBD2	CASSYPPLAGPYNEQFF	TGTGCCAGCAGTTACCCACCACTAGCGGGACCCTACAATGAGCAGTTCTTC
-	TRBJ1-1	TRBV9	-	CASSSGGVMNTEAFF	TGTGCCAGCTCCTCCGGGGGGGTTATGAACACTGAAGCTTTCTTT
-	TRBJ2-2	TRBV7-9	-	CASLPRGSGNTGELFF	TGTGCCTCCCTCCCAAGGGGGAGCGGAAACACCGGGGAGCTGTTTTTT
-	TRBJ2-5	TRBV11-2	-	CASSWDFTETQYF	TGTGCCAGCAGCTGGGACTTTACAGAGACCCAGTACTTC
-	TRBJ1-2	TRBV6-5	-	CASSPDNPGWGYTF	TGTGCCAGCAGCCCCGACAACCCCGGTTGGGGCTACACCTTC
-	TRBJ2-3	TRBV7-8	TRBD1	CASSSWRDRSTDTQYF	TGTGCCAGCAGCTCCTGGCGGGACAGGAGCACAGATACGCAGTATTTT
-	TRBJ2-2	TRBV19	-	CASSILEGIGELFF	TGTGCCAGTAGTATCTTAGAGGGTATCGGGGAGCTGTTTTTT
-	TRBJ2-7	TRBV3-1/TRBV3-2	-	CASSPTVLFLSYEQYF	TGTGCCAGCAGCCCCACGGTCTTATTCCTCTCCTACGAGCAGTACTTC
few	TRBJ2-3	TRBV3-1/TRBV3-2	-	CASSRAGQVDTQYF	TGTGCCAGCAGCCGGGCGGGTCAGGTAGATACGCAGTATTTT
few	TRBJ1-3	TRBV5-1	-	CASSLGSSGNTIYF	TGCGCCAGCAGCTTGGGTAGCTCTGGAAACACCATATATTTT